The clone carrying this T cell receptor (beta chain) occurred a few times. Combining iRepertoire HTBI primers with Arm-PCR of CDR3 regions, the authors built TCR beta libraries. TCRdb re-called the multiplex PCR reads with MiXCR, one entry per CDR3 protein. The table has fewer than 650,000 distinct CDR3 sequences, under 20% seen once; the top ten hold more than 15%. This CDR3 has 13 residues. Germline V lookup: CDR1 SGHVS, CDR2 FQNEAQ. V was trimmed by 11 bases and J by 4 bases, leaving 15 bases between them. This sample is part of a study of regulatory T cells in long-lasting Graves disease. Described time point: newly diagnosed GD, antithyroid drugs for less than 3 months. Isolated PBMC RNA provided the starting material for the TCR library. This sample was also put to use in a study of T cells in Graves' hyperthyroidism and ophthalmopathy. That work contributes: A lack of ophthalmopathy progression within 18 months defined stable Graves' hyperthyroidism. When the TCR CDR3 underwent first-round RT-PCR, the HTBI primer set was used. The model predicted ophthalmopathy a median about 6.6 months before onset.

This TCR was recovered from a woman aged 30 to 39 with Graves disease. The sample consisted of peripheral blood mononuclear cells (PBMCs), taken at new diagnosis, from a patient treated with antithyroid drugs. The rearrangement joins TRBV7-8 to TRBJ1-5; perhaps TRBD1 as D (5 bases). The chain's CDR3 is CACRGDSNQPQHF. As DNA, the CDR3 is TGTGCCTGTAGAGGGGACTCTAATCAGCCCCAGCATTTT.